The 21 T cell receptor beta chains below all came from one sample that was sequenced in a study of CD8 T cell repertoires and HIV-1 epitope variants. Data came from immunoSEQ multiplex PCR; TCRdb stores just in-frame clones and leaves some out. The profile shows 6,000 or so clones, about 60% of them singletons. Their antigens are not known. Sequenced material: cultured CD8+ T cells derived from PBMCs. These receptors all come from a male donor with HIV.

V usage is TRBV9 and J usage is TRBJ2-1; 12 bases fit TRBD2. Germline CDR1 is SGDLS and CDR2 is YYNGEE. The CDR3 runs to 15 residues. V lost 5 bases to trimming and J lost 6 bases; unmatched junction nucleotides: 6. The chain's CDR3 is CASRETSGSANEQFF. Written as DNA, the CDR3 is TGTGCCAGCAGAGAGACTAGCGGGAGTGCCAATGAGCAGTTCTTC.

The chain combines TRBV7-9 with TRBJ2-7, with TRBD2 matching over 11 bases. The CDR3 is 15 amino acids. The V segment lost 5 bases and the J segment 4 bases; nucleotides outside the gene matches: 7. The germline gives CDR1 SEHNR, CDR2 FQNEAQ (reference sequence). DNA of the CDR3: TGTGCCAGCAGCCCCCGGACTAGCGGGTTGTACGAGCAGTACTTC. This encodes CASSPRTSGLYEQYF.

V is TRBV4-3 and J is TRBJ1-1; D remains unclear. CDR1 is LGHNA and CDR2 is YSLEER in the germline V gene. Trimming stripped 4 bases from V and 4 bases from J, with 22 bases between. The CDR3 length is 17 residues. The CDR3 loop is CASSPVTSPYGVTEAFF. CDR3 DNA: TGCGCCAGCAGCCCTGTGACGTCCCCCTACGGCGTCACTGAAGCTTTCTTT.

The V call is TRBV6-5, the J call TRBJ2-7; unclear D gene. This CDR3 contains 14 residues. V shed 5 bases and J shed 2 bases, with 13 bases lying between them. The V gene's germline CDR1 is MNHEY and CDR2 SVGAGI. Here the CDR3 reads CASSDLPPPYEQYF. CDR3 sequence (DNA): TGTGCCAGCAGTGATCTGCCCCCTCCCTACGAGCAGTACTTC.

The rearrangement links TRBV10-3 to TRBJ1-2; 7 bases fit TRBD1. The CDR3 loop spans 16 amino acids. CDR1 is ENHRY and CDR2 is SYGVKD in the germline V gene. J lost 5 bases, V lost 0 bases, and 9 bases had no gene match. CDR3 in amino acids: CAISESPGGTLYGYTF. CDR3 DNA: TGTGCCATCAGTGAGTCCCCAGGGGGTACTCTTTATGGCTACACCTTC.

The J gene is TRBJ2-2, the V gene TRBV28; the D gene is possibly TRBD1 (5 bases). Germline loops: CDR1 MDHEN, CDR2 SYDVKM. This CDR3 is 17 amino acids long. V lost 4 bases to trimming and J lost 4 bases, with 19 bases between them. The CDR3 DNA reads TGTGCCAGCAGTTCCTGGACAAAAAAGGGGATCACCGGGGAGCTGTTTTTT. Its protein is CASSSWTKKGITGELFF.

By frequency in the sample, this clone is large. CDR3 in DNA: TGTGCCAGCAGTCTCATGCCCCTGGACTATAACTATGGCTACACCTTC. Translation gives CASSLMPLDYNYGYTF. V gene TRBV28 combines with J gene TRBJ1-2; D gene uncertain. The CDR3 consists of 16 residues. In germline, CDR1 is MDHEN, CDR2 SYDVKM. Trimming shortened V by 5 bases and J by 1 base, and 17 bases separated the two germline ends.

J is TRBJ2-2 and V is TRBV7-9; weak D call: TRBD2 (6 bases). The CDR3 loop spans 18 amino acids. Germline V gene data show CDR1 as SEHNR and CDR2 as FQNEAQ (reference sequence). V dropped 1 base and J dropped 0 bases, with 15 bases sitting between them. The CDR3 loop is CASSLESGVLANTGELFF. Here the CDR3 DNA reads TGTGCCAGCAGCTTAGAGTCGGGGGTCCTCGCGAACACCGGGGAGCTGTTTTTT.

This clone has only one observation. The genes are TRBV5-5 and TRBJ2-1; a possible D gene is TRBD2 (6 bases). Trimming cost V 4 bases and J 3 bases, with 14 bases left between them. The CDR3 length is 15 residues. Germline V gene data show CDR1 as SGHKS and CDR2 as YYEKEE (reference sequence). CDR3 sequence (DNA): TGTGCCAGCAGCCCTTTTAGCGGAAACTACAATGAGCAGTTCTTC. It translates to CASSPFSGNYNEQFF.

The chain uses TRBV6-5 and TRBJ2-3, with TRBD1 as a possible D gene (5 bases). The V and J ends lost 7 bases and 10 bases respectively, with 18 bases between them. The germline V gene has CDR1 MNHEY and CDR2 SVGAGI. The CDR3 consists of 13 residues. The CDR3 is CASTFTPTAPQYF. Here the CDR3 DNA reads TGTGCCAGCACCTTTACCCCGACAGCCCCGCAGTATTTT.

The J gene is TRBJ1-1, the V gene TRBV15; maybe TRBD1 (5 bases). Germline V gives CDR1 LNHNV, CDR2 YYDKDF (reference sequence). The CDR3 contains 15 residues. Trimming cost V 0 bases and J 1 base, with 9 bases left between them. The CDR3 nucleotides read TGTGCCACCAGCAGAGATCGGGGCGAGAACACTGAAGCTTTCTTT. It yields the protein CATSRDRGENTEAFF.

The table lists this clone with a count of one. The chain is built from TRBV7-9 and TRBJ2-2, with D possibly matching TRBD1 (6 bases). From germline, CDR1 is SEHNR and CDR2 FQNEAQ (reference sequence). There are 13 residues in the CDR3. DNA for the CDR3: TGTGCTGAACTTTCAGGGGCTACCGGGGAGCTGTTTTTT. Its translation is CAELSGATGELFF.

The genes are TRBV18 and TRBJ2-7, with 12 bases fitting TRBD2. The V gene end was trimmed by 1 base and the J gene end by 5 bases; junction bases not matched to a gene: 3. The CDR3 is 15 amino acids. Germline CDR1 is KGHSH and CDR2 is LQKENI. CDR3 amino acids: CASSPQSSGRDEQYF. CDR3 nucleotide sequence: TGTGCCAGCTCACCACAATCTAGCGGGAGGGACGAGCAGTACTTC.

This clone was observed a few times. The chain is built from TRBV20-1 and TRBJ2-1; no firm D call. The CDR3 spans 11 residues. Trimming removed 1 base at V and 7 bases at J, with 5 bases between. CDR1 is DFQATT, CDR2 SNEGSKA, per germline (reference sequence). The CDR3 sequence: CSARVPNEQFF. In DNA form, the CDR3 reads TGCAGTGCTAGAGTCCCAAATGAGCAGTTCTTC.

This chain joins TRBV2 and TRBJ2-5; 8 bases agree with TRBD2. The ends lost 9 bases at V and 5 bases at J; junction bases unmatched: 26. Germline CDR1 SNHLY, CDR2 FYNNEI. The CDR3 length is 19 residues. CDR3 DNA sequence: TGTGCCAGACGTCGAAAGCTAACTAGCGGTAAGGGGCCGTTTGAGACCCAGTACTTC. This codes for CARRRKLTSGKGPFETQYF. The full variable domain, completed using reference TRBV2 and TRBJ2-5, is EPEVTQTPSHQVTQMGQEVILRCVPISNHLYFYWYRQILGQKVEFLVSFYNNEISEKSEIFDDQFSVERPDGSNFTLKIRSTKLEDSAMYFCARRRKLTSGKGPFETQYFGPGTRLLVL.

The chain couples TRBV28 to TRBJ2-3; 15 positions agree with TRBD2. V lost 2 bases, J lost 1 base, and 4 bases stayed unmatched. The CDR3 runs to 18 residues. Per the germline V gene, CDR1 is MDHEN and CDR2 is SYDVKM. The CDR3 nucleotides read TGTGCCAGCAGTTTAGGACTAGCGGGGGGGATCGGCACAGATACGCAGTATTTT. Residues: CASSLGLAGGIGTDTQYF.

This clone was picked up a small number of times. This rearrangement joins TRBV23-1 to TRBJ2-7; D is perhaps TRBD1 or TRBD2 (5 bases each). TRBV23-1 is assigned to the ORF class and has an uncertain function. The V end lost 0 bases, the J end lost 3 bases, and 18 bases lay between the germline ends. This CDR3 contains 17 residues. The CDR3 region has the DNA TGCGCCAGCAGTCAATCGGGGGACGGGGCAGCGATCTACGAGCAGTACTTC. It is translated as CASSQSGDGAAIYEQYF.

This chain links TRBV4-1 with TRBJ2-1; possibly TRBD1 for D (5 bases). V was trimmed by 1 base and J by 8 bases, leaving 12 bases between them. This CDR3 has 14 amino acids. Germline values: CDR1 MGHRA, CDR2 YSYEKL. CDR3 residues: CASSQAPGYDEQFF. The CDR3 nucleotides are TGCGCCAGCAGCCAAGCCCCAGGGTACGATGAGCAGTTCTTC.

V is TRBV2 and J is TRBJ2-7, with 15 bases aligning to TRBD2. Trimming at V came to 3 bases and at J to 6 bases, leaving 6 bases not matched to a gene. The CDR3 totals 16 residues. Germline CDR1 reads SNHLY; CDR2 reads FYNNEI. The CDR3 sequence is CASSERGLAGGREQYF. Here the CDR3 DNA reads TGTGCCAGCAGTGAGAGAGGACTAGCGGGAGGGCGCGAGCAGTACTTC.

The rearrangement uses TRBV29-1 and TRBJ2-7, with D unclear. Trimming removed 0 bases from V and 3 bases from J, with 15 bases in between. The CDR3 is 15 residues long. Germline CDR1 SQVTM, CDR2 ANQGSEA. Here the CDR3 DNA reads TGCAGCGTTGAAGATCCGACTGATTCCTACTACGAGCAGTACTTC. Residues: CSVEDPTDSYYEQYF.

This clone is a singleton in its sample. V gene TRBV6-5 combines with J gene TRBJ1-1; a weak D match, TRBD1 (6 bases). Per germline, CDR1 MNHEY and CDR2 SVGAGI. The CDR3 is made up of 15 amino acids. Deletions cut 6 bases from V and 0 bases from J, with 14 bases between. CDR3 DNA sequence: TGTGCCAGCAGCCGCGGGGGCAATTTGAACACTGAAGCTTTCTTT. Translating it yields CASSRGGNLNTEAFF.